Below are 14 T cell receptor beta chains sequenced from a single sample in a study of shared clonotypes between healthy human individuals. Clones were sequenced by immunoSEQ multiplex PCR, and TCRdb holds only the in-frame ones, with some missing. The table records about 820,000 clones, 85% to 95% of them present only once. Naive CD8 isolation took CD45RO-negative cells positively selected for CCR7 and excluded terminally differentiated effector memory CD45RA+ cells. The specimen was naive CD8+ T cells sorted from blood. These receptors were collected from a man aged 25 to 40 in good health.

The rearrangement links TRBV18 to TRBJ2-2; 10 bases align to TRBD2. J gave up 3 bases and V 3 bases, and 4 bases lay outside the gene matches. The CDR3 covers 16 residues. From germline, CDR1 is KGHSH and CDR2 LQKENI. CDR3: CASSPGLAGDTGELFF. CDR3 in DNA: TGTGCCAGCTCACCTGGTCTAGCGGGAGACACCGGGGAGCTGTTTTTT.

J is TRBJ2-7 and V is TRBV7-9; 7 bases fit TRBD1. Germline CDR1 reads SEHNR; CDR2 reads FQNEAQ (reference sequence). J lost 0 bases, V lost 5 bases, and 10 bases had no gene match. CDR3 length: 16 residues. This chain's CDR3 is CASSGTKQGSSYEQYF. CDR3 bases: TGTGCCAGCAGCGGGACAAAACAGGGGAGCTCCTACGAGCAGTACTTC.

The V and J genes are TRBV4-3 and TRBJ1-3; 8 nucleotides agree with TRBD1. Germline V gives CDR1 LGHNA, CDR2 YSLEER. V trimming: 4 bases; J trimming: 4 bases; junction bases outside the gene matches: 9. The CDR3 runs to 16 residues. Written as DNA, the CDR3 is TGCGCCAGCAGCCTGGACAGGGTACATCTGGGAAACACCATATATTTT. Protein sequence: CASSLDRVHLGNTIYF.

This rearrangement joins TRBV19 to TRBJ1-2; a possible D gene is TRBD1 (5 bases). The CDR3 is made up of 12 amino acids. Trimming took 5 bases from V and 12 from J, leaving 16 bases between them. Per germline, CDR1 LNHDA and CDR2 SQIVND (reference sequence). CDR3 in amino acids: CASSHGREVDTF. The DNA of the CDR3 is TGTGCCAGTAGTCATGGCAGGGAGGTCGACACCTTC.

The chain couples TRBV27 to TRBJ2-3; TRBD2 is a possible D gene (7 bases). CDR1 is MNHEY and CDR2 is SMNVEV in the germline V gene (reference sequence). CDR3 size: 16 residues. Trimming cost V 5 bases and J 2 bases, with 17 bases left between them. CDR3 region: CASSGGGGRSTDTQYF. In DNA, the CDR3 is TGTGCCAGCAGTGGGGGGGGCGGTAGGTCCACAGATACGCAGTATTTT.

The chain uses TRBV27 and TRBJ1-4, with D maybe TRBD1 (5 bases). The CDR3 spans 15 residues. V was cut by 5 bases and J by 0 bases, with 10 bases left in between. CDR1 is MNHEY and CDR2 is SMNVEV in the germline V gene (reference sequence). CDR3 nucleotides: TGTGCCAGCAGTCCCACAGGTCCAACTAATGAAAAACTGTTTTTT. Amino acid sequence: CASSPTGPTNEKLFF.

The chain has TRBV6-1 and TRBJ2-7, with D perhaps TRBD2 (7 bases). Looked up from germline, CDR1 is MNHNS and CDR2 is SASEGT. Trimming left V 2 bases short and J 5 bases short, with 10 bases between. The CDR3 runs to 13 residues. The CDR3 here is CASSETGGDEQYF. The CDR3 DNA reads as TGTGCCAGCAGTGAAACGGGGGGCGACGAGCAGTACTTC.

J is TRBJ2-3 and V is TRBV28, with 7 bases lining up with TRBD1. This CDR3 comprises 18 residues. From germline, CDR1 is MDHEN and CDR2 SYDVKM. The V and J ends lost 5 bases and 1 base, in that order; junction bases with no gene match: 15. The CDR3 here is CASSSPKGASNGTDTQYF. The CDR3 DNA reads TGTGCCAGCAGTAGCCCGAAGGGGGCTAGCAACGGCACAGATACGCAGTATTTT. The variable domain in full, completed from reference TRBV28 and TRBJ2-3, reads DVKVTQSSRYLVKRTGEKVFLECVQDMDHENMFWYRQDPGLGLRLIYFSYDVKMKEKGDIPEGYSVSREKKERFSLILESASTNQTSMYLCASSSPKGASNGTDTQYFGPGTRLTVL.

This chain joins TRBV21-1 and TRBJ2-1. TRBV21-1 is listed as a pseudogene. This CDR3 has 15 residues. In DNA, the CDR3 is TGTGCCAGCAAGAAGGCAGGGAGCTCCTACAATGAGCAGTTCTTC. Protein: CASKKAGSSYNEQFF.

Here the CDR3 reads CSVGTGAEKLFF. The CDR3 DNA reads as TGCAGCGTTGGGACAGGGGCTGAAAAACTGTTTTTT. The chain joins TRBV29-1 to TRBJ1-4; TRBD1 matches at 9 bases. The CDR3 consists of 12 residues. From germline, CDR1 is SQVTM and CDR2 ANQGSEA. Losses at the gene ends were 4 bases for V and 7 bases for J; bases not matched to a gene: 1. The whole variable domain, remainder taken from reference TRBV29-1 and TRBJ1-4, is SAVISQKPSRDICQRGTSLTIQCQVDSQVTMMFWYRQQPGQSLTLIATANQGSEATYESGFVIDKFPISRPNLTFSTLTVSNMSPEDSSIYLCSVGTGAEKLFFGSGTQLSVL.

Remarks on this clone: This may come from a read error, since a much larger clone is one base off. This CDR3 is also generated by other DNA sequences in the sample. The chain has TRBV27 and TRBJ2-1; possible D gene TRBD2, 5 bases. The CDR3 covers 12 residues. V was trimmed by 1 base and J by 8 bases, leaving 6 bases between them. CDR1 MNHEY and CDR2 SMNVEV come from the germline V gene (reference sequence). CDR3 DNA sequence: TGTGCCAGCAGTTTATTCGGGGATGAGCAGTTCTTC. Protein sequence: CASSLFGDEQFF.

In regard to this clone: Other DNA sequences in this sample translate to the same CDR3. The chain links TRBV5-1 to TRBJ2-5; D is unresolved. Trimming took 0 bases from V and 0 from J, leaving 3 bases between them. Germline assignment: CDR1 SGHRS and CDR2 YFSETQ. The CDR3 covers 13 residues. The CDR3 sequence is CASSLGNQETQYF. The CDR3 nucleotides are TGCGCCAGCAGCTTGGGGAACCAAGAGACCCAGTACTTC.

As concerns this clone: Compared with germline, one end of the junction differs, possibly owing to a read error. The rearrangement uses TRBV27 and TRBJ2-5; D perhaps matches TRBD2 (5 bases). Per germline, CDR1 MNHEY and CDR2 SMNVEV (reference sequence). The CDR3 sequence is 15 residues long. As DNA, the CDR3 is TGTGCCAGCAGATTATACGGGGAGAGTCAAGAGACCCAGTACTTC. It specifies CASRLYGESQETQYF.

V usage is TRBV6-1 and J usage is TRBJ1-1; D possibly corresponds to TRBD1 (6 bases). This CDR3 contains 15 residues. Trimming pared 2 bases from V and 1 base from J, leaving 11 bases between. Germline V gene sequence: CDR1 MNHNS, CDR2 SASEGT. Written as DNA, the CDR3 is TGTGCCAGCAGTGAATCTTCGGGACAGAACACTGAAGCTTTCTTT. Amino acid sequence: CASSESSGQNTEAFF.